This T cell receptor beta chain appears in the sequencing data of a study of blood T cell repertoires in COVID-19. Study background: Sample material is recorded as cDNA or gDNA derived from T cells, B-cell-depleted T cells, or PBMCs.

Trimming removed 1 base at V and 0 bases at J, with 6 bases between. The CDR3 covers 15 residues. Per germline, CDR1 LNHNV and CDR2 YYDKDF (reference sequence). Per the original data handling: Nucleated cell counts were estimated from reference gene primer amplification. Assay used: immunoSEQ multiplex PCR; TCRdb lists only in-frame clones, some missing. V and J calls plus clone size are reproduced from that table; the DNA served to infer D and trimming. In the table there are tens of thousands of clones, just under 80% of which are singletons. Sequencing used peripheral blood. The source is a man aged 65 to 85 with COVID-19, enrolled during active disease. The genes are TRBV15 and TRBJ1-4; D uncertain. The CDR3 DNA reads TGTGCCACCAGCAGAGCCGGGGCAACTAATGAAAAACTGTTTTTT. It translates to CATSRAGATNEKLFF.